Listed below are T cell receptor beta chains from one sample, sequenced in a study of shared clonotypes between healthy human individuals. This table comes from immunoSEQ multiplex PCR, and its TCRdb copy is limited to in-frame clones, with some not included. The data hold some 1.5 million clones, with about 96% observed a single time. Sequences were obtained from naive CD4+ T cells sorted from blood. Source of these receptors: a man aged 25 to 40 in good health. The CDR3 runs from the conserved cysteine through the conserved F or W. The order of the fields is CDR3 DNA, CDR3 protein, V gene, clone size, J gene, D gene. The D gene is left open where the match is weak. Clone size, where shown, is once, few, many, or a class for clones that have expanded.

DNA: TGTGCCAGCAGTCCCGGACCAAGCACAGATACGCAGTATTTT; CDR3: CASSPGPSTDTQYF; V: TRBV27; size: -; J: TRBJ2-3; D: -
DNA: TGTGCCAGCAGCTTAGTCCCAGGCCGGCAAGAGACCCAGTACTTC; CDR3: CASSLVPGRQETQYF; V: TRBV7-9; size: -; J: TRBJ2-5; D: -
DNA: TGCGCCAGCAGCTTGTCGGGGGGTGATGGCTACACCTTC; CDR3: CASSLSGGDGYTF; V: TRBV5-1; size: -; J: TRBJ1-2; D: -
DNA: TGCGCCAGCAGCCAAGAAGGGCTAGGCCCGCGACAGTTCTTC; CDR3: CASSQEGLGPRQFF; V: TRBV4-3; size: -; J: TRBJ2-1; D: -
DNA: TGTGCCAGCAGTTCCGGGACTCTCACAGATACGCAGTATTTT; CDR3: CASSSGTLTDTQYF; V: TRBV28; size: -; J: TRBJ2-3; D: -
DNA: TGTGCCAGCAGCCGAGGGGTATTTGAAGCTTTCTTT; CDR3: CASSRGVFEAFF; V: TRBV5-4; size: -; J: TRBJ1-1; D: -
DNA: TGTGCCATTAGACCCTTTGGCGGGAGGGATAATGAGCAGTTCTTC; CDR3: CAIRPFGGRDNEQFF; V: TRBV10-3; size: once; J: TRBJ2-1; D: TRBD2
DNA: TGTGCCAGCAGCTTAGTTCGGACTAGCGGGATTTGGTCCTACGAGCAGTACTTC; CDR3: CASSLVRTSGIWSYEQYF; V: TRBV11-2; size: -; J: TRBJ2-7; D: TRBD2
DNA: TGTGCCAGCGGAAACAGTGGGGGCCCAGATACGCAGTATTTT; CDR3: CASGNSGGPDTQYF; V: TRBV11-3; size: -; J: TRBJ2-3; D: -
DNA: TGCGCCAGCAGTGAGTCGGTAGGGACTCAGCCCCAGCATTTT; CDR3: CASSESVGTQPQHF; V: TRBV10-2; size: -; J: TRBJ1-5; D: -
DNA: TGTGCCAGCAGCGCAAGCAGGGGGTCGCAAGAGACCCAGTACTTC; CDR3: CASSASRGSQETQYF; V: TRBV5-5; size: -; J: TRBJ2-5; D: TRBD1
DNA: TGTGCCAGCAGCTCCAATTATTGGAATGAGCAGTTCTTC; CDR3: CASSSNYWNEQFF; V: TRBV7-6; size: -; J: TRBJ2-1; D: -
DNA: TGTGCCAGCAGCCGGACAGATCTTGCCGACGAGCAGTACTTC; CDR3: CASSRTDLADEQYF; V: TRBV6-5; size: -; J: TRBJ2-7; D: -
DNA: TGTGCCAGCAGCTTAGGTTTGGCCGGGACAGGGACCGAAAAACTGTTTTTT; CDR3: CASSLGLAGTGTEKLFF; V: TRBV7-9; size: -; J: TRBJ1-4; D: TRBD1
DNA: TGTGCCATCAGCCACCCCGGGACAGGGACTAAAGCTAACTATGGCTACACCTTC; CDR3: CAISHPGTGTKANYGYTF; V: TRBV10-3; size: -; J: TRBJ1-2; D: TRBD1
DNA: TGTGCCAGCAGTTTATTAGGGACTAGCGGGAGAGGGGGCACAGATACGCAGTATTTT; CDR3: CASSLLGTSGRGGTDTQYF; V: TRBV28; size: -; J: TRBJ2-3; D: TRBD2
DNA: TGTGCCAGCAGTTTAGGGTACAGGGGCTACAATGAGCAGTTCTTC; CDR3: CASSLGYRGYNEQFF; V: TRBV27; size: -; J: TRBJ2-1; D: TRBD1
DNA: TGTGCCAGCAACGATAGTCCGGGAAACACCATATATTTT; CDR3: CASNDSPGNTIYF; V: TRBV21-1; size: -; J: TRBJ1-3; D: -
DNA: TGCGCCAGCAGCTTTTCTGGGGGGAGGGAGACCCAGTACTTC; CDR3: CASSFSGGRETQYF; V: TRBV5-1; size: -; J: TRBJ2-5; D: -
DNA: TGTGCCAGCAGAACGGAGGTGACCGGGGAGCTGTTTTTT; CDR3: CASRTEVTGELFF; V: TRBV6-5; size: -; J: TRBJ2-2; D: -
DNA: TGTGCCACCAGCAGAGATCCAGGGTTGAACATTCAGTACTTC; CDR3: CATSRDPGLNIQYF; V: TRBV15; size: -; J: TRBJ2-4; D: -
DNA: TGTGCCAGCTCACCCCCGACAGGGACGACTAATGAAAAACTGTTTTTT; CDR3: CASSPPTGTTNEKLFF; V: TRBV18; size: -; J: TRBJ1-4; D: TRBD1
DNA: TGTGCCAGTAGTATTTTGGGTGGGAATGTAGAGACCCAGTACTTC; CDR3: CASSILGGNVETQYF; V: TRBV19; size: -; J: TRBJ2-5; D: -
DNA: TGTGCCAGCAGCTTAGACAGGGGCAATGAAAAACTGTTTTTT; CDR3: CASSLDRGNEKLFF; V: TRBV2; size: -; J: TRBJ1-4; D: TRBD1
DNA: TGTGCCAGCAGCACGCGGACTAGCGGGCTCACCTACGAGCAGTACTTC; CDR3: CASSTRTSGLTYEQYF; V: TRBV5-6; size: -; J: TRBJ2-7; D: TRBD2
DNA: TGTGCCAGCAGGGGGGTGGGTAATGAGCAGTTCTTC; CDR3: CASRGVGNEQFF; V: TRBV6-1; size: once; J: TRBJ2-1; D: -
DNA: TGTGCCAGCAGTAGCGGTAATGAGCAGTTCTTC; CDR3: CASSSGNEQFF; V: TRBV28; size: few; J: TRBJ2-1; D: -
DNA: TGTGCCAGCAGTGTGGGGGGACGGAGCACAGATACGCAGTATTTT; CDR3: CASSVGGRSTDTQYF; V: TRBV2; size: -; J: TRBJ2-3; D: -
DNA: TGTGCCAGCAGCTTACACAGGGGCACAGATACGCAGTATTTT; CDR3: CASSLHRGTDTQYF; V: TRBV11-2; size: -; J: TRBJ2-3; D: -
DNA: TGTGCTAGTGGTGCCACCGGGAACACTGAAGCTTTCTTT; CDR3: CASGATGNTEAFF; V: TRBV12-5; size: -; J: TRBJ1-1; D: -
DNA: TGTGCCATCAGTGCGACAGAGAACACTGAAGCTTTCTTT; CDR3: CAISATENTEAFF; V: TRBV10-3; size: -; J: TRBJ1-1; D: -
DNA: TGTGCTAGTGCCCGAGGGGGCAGTAACACTGAAGCTTTCTTT; CDR3: CASARGGSNTEAFF; V: TRBV12-5; size: -; J: TRBJ1-1; D: TRBD1
DNA: TGTGCCAGCAGCTCGGGGCCTGAGATTGGCTACACCTTC; CDR3: CASSSGPEIGYTF; V: TRBV5-4; size: -; J: TRBJ1-2; D: -
DNA: TGTGCCAGCAGTCAGAGGGGCCTCTACGAGCAGTACTTC; CDR3: CASSQRGLYEQYF; V: TRBV2; size: -; J: TRBJ2-7; D: -
DNA: TGCGCCAGCAGCCCGTCCTCATATTCCGGGGAGCTGTTTTTT; CDR3: CASSPSSYSGELFF; V: TRBV5-1; size: -; J: TRBJ2-2; D: -
DNA: TGCAGCGTTGAAGAGGACAGAAACACTGAAGCTTTCTTT; CDR3: CSVEEDRNTEAFF; V: TRBV29-1; size: -; J: TRBJ1-1; D: -
DNA: TGTGCCAGCAGCGAAAGGGTGGATGAGCAGTTCTTC; CDR3: CASSERVDEQFF; V: TRBV7-9; size: once; J: TRBJ2-1; D: -
DNA: TGTGCCAGCAGCCGCTTCCTAACGGCTTTCAATGAGCAGTTCTTC; CDR3: CASSRFLTAFNEQFF; V: TRBV6-5; size: -; J: TRBJ2-1; D: -
DNA: TGCGCCAGCAGCTTGGCTCGGACTAGCGGAGCGGCGAACACCGGGGAGCTGTTTTTT; CDR3: CASSLARTSGAANTGELFF; V: TRBV5-1; size: -; J: TRBJ2-2; D: TRBD2
DNA: TGCGCCAGCAGCCAAGGGCGAGGGCAGGGATCGACAGATACGCAGTATTTT; CDR3: CASSQGRGQGSTDTQYF; V: TRBV4-1; size: once; J: TRBJ2-3; D: -
DNA: TGTGCCAGCAACAGGGGGGGAGGAAACACCATATATTTT; CDR3: CASNRGGGNTIYF; V: TRBV28; size: -; J: TRBJ1-3; D: TRBD1
DNA: TGTGCCACCAGCCCCCGGACAGGGGGCCATCAGCCCCAGCATTTT; CDR3: CATSPRTGGHQPQHF; V: TRBV15; size: -; J: TRBJ1-5; D: TRBD1
DNA: TGTGCCAGCAGACCATGGGGACAGATAAACCTCGATGACACCGGGGAGCTGTTTTTT; CDR3: CASRPWGQINLDDTGELFF; V: TRBV27; size: -; J: TRBJ2-2; D: TRBD1
DNA: TGTGCCAGCAGTTTTCCTACAACAGATACGCAGTATTTT; CDR3: CASSFPTTDTQYF; V: TRBV28; size: -; J: TRBJ2-3; D: -
DNA: TGTGCCAGTAGTCCCTCCCGGGACAGGAGAACAGATACGCAGTATTTT; CDR3: CASSPSRDRRTDTQYF; V: TRBV19; size: -; J: TRBJ2-3; D: TRBD1
DNA: TGTGCCAGCAGTTTACGCCGACTACCCACCGGGGAGCTGTTTTTT; CDR3: CASSLRRLPTGELFF; V: TRBV27; size: -; J: TRBJ2-2; D: -
DNA: TGTGCCAGCAGCTTAGATCCGGAACAGCCCCAGCATTTT; CDR3: CASSLDPEQPQHF; V: TRBV11-2; size: -; J: TRBJ1-5; D: -
DNA: TGTGCCATCAGGGGGACAACAAGCACAGATACGCAGTATTTT; CDR3: CAIRGTTSTDTQYF; V: TRBV10-3; size: -; J: TRBJ2-3; D: -
DNA: TGTGCCAGCAGTGGACTAGCGGCGAACACCGGGGAGCTGTTTTTT; CDR3: CASSGLAANTGELFF; V: TRBV2; size: -; J: TRBJ2-2; D: TRBD2
DNA: TGCGCCAGCAGCCGTACAGGGGGCGTTCACCAAGAGACCCAGTACTTC; CDR3: CASSRTGGVHQETQYF; V: TRBV5-1; size: -; J: TRBJ2-5; D: TRBD1
DNA: TGTGCCAGCAGCGATACAGGGATCCAAGAGACCCAGTACTTC; CDR3: CASSDTGIQETQYF; V: TRBV11-2; size: -; J: TRBJ2-5; D: -
DNA: TGTGCCAGCAGTGAACCCTGGGGGTCTGGGGCCAACGTCCTGACTTTC; CDR3: CASSEPWGSGANVLTF; V: TRBV2; size: -; J: TRBJ2-6; D: -
DNA: TGTGCCAGCACAAAAAGTAGCGGGACCAGCTCCTACGAGCAGTACTTC; CDR3: CASTKSSGTSSYEQYF; V: TRBV28; size: -; J: TRBJ2-7; D: TRBD2
DNA: TGTGCCAGCAGCTTCATCGGGACAGTCAACTACAATGAGCAGTTCTTC; CDR3: CASSFIGTVNYNEQFF; V: TRBV11-3; size: -; J: TRBJ2-1; D: TRBD1
DNA: TGTGCCAGCAGCTTAGTAGCCTTGGGGGAGCAGTACTTC; CDR3: CASSLVALGEQYF; V: TRBV7-9; size: -; J: TRBJ2-7; D: -
DNA: TGTGCCAGCAGTTATTCGGAGCTAGCCAAAAACATTCAGTACTTC; CDR3: CASSYSELAKNIQYF; V: TRBV6-5; size: -; J: TRBJ2-4; D: -
DNA: TGTGCCAGCACCCTCGGGGGGCGCTTCGCCTACGAGCAGTACTTC; CDR3: CASTLGGRFAYEQYF; V: TRBV5-6; size: -; J: TRBJ2-7; D: -
DNA: TGTGCCAGCAGTGATACAGGGGGCTCTGGCTACACCTTC; CDR3: CASSDTGGSGYTF; V: TRBV2; size: once; J: TRBJ1-2; D: TRBD1
DNA: TGCAGCGTACCCACAAGACAGGATGCCAATGAGCAGTTCTTC; CDR3: CSVPTRQDANEQFF; V: TRBV29-1; size: -; J: TRBJ2-1; D: -